These 20 T cell receptor beta chains came from one sample sequenced in a study of response to subunit inactivated influenza vaccine. MiXCR, applied by TCRdb to the RT-PCR reads, yields one record per CDR3 protein. The sample records hundreds of thousands of distinct CDR3 sequences, approximately 13% being singletons. The source material was PBMCs from blood, sampled 14 to 15 days before vaccination. The receptor set was obtained from a man in his forties or fifties who received an inactivated influenza vaccine.

The gene calls are TRBV15 and TRBJ2-7; 11 bases agree with TRBD2. The V gene's germline CDR1 is LNHNV and CDR2 YYDKDF (reference sequence). The CDR3 spans 15 residues. V lost 6 bases, J lost 2 bases, and 6 bases stayed unmatched. CDR3: CATRPLAGGAYEQYF. The CDR3 DNA follows: TGTGCCACCAGGCCGCTAGCGGGAGGTGCCTACGAGCAGTACTTC.

The V and J genes are TRBV6-2 or TRBV6-3 and TRBJ2-1, with 9 bases that match TRBD2. Germline trimming cut 2 bases from V and 0 bases from J; bases unmatched to any gene: 5. Germline values: CDR1 MNHEY, CDR2 SVGEGT. CDR3 length equals 17 residues. CDR3 sequence (DNA): TGTGCCAGCAGTTACAGAAGCGGGGGGACCTCCTACAATGAGCAGTTCTTC. It specifies CASSYRSGGTSYNEQFF.

A few counts support this clonotype. V usage is TRBV29-1 and J usage is TRBJ2-7, with 8 bases identical to TRBD1. Germline CDR1 reads SQVTM; CDR2 reads ANQGSEA. J was trimmed by 5 bases and V by 5 bases; bases with no gene match: 17. The CDR3 sequence is 16 residues long. The CDR3 loop is CSVRDPQGASLHEQYF. DNA for the CDR3: TGCAGCGTTCGCGACCCTCAGGGGGCCTCCCTCCACGAGCAGTACTTC.

There are a few counts of this clonotype. The J gene is TRBJ2-1, the V gene TRBV12-3 or TRBV12-4, with D possibly TRBD1 on 6 matching bases. This CDR3 region has 14 residues. V lost 6 bases and J 6 bases, leaving 15 bases between the germline ends. The CDR3 spells CASRMGHLLNEQFF. The CDR3 nucleotides read TGTGCCAGCAGGATGGGACATCTACTCAATGAGCAGTTCTTC.

The chain employs TRBV27 and TRBJ1-6; D is possibly TRBD1 (5 bases). There are 13 residues in the CDR3. V was trimmed by 6 bases and J by 10 bases, leaving 13 bases between them. CDR1 and CDR2 from the germline V gene are MNHEY and SMNVEV (reference sequence). CDR3: CASSRRQLSPLHF. For the CDR3, the DNA is TGTGCCAGCAGCCGGCGACAGCTCTCACCCCTCCACTTT.

This clonotype has a handful of counts. This chain uses TRBV7-8 with TRBJ2-7; D is unclear. Trimming cost V 4 bases and J 7 bases, with 17 bases left between them. The germline V gene encodes CDR1 SGHVS and CDR2 FQNEAQ. The length of the CDR3 is 14 residues. The CDR3 sequence is CASSSPGQRKEQYF. The CDR3 region has the DNA TGTGCCAGCAGCTCCCCCGGGCAGAGGAAAGAGCAGTACTTC.

There are many counts of this clonotype. The CDR3 bases are TGTGCCAGCAGCCTACTAGCGGGAGCAACAGATACGCAGTATTTT. It codes for CASSLLAGATDTQYF. The chain combines TRBV7-9 with TRBJ2-3, with 11 nucleotides matching TRBD2. CDR3 size: 15 residues. Germline CDR1 and CDR2: SEHNR and FQNEAQ (reference sequence). Trimming took 5 bases from V and 3 from J; bases not matched to a gene: 4.

This clonotype was detected only a few times. V and J are TRBV12-3 or TRBV12-4 and TRBJ1-3; D not resolved. Trimming left V 0 bases short and J 7 bases short, with 16 bases between. The CDR3 runs to 16 residues. In DNA, the CDR3 is TGTGCCAGCAGTTTAGCGGCGGGTTTTCCCGGGAACACCATATATTTT. Residues: CASSLAAGFPGNTIYF.

The chain joins TRBV6-2 or TRBV6-3 to TRBJ2-7; 7 bases are shared with TRBD1. Per the germline V gene, CDR1 is MNHEY and CDR2 is SVGEGT. V lost 6 bases and J lost 0; bases outside the gene matches: 8. CDR3 length: 15 amino acids. The CDR3 DNA is TGTGCCAGCAGGACCACCGGGACAGTCTCCTACGAGCAGTACTTC. Encoded protein: CASRTTGTVSYEQYF.

This clonotype was observed a few times. At one end, the junction sequence differs from germline, possibly due to a read error. The rearrangement uses TRBV12-3 or TRBV12-4 and TRBJ2-7; D remains ambiguous. This CDR3 spans 9 amino acids. CDR3: CPSPYEQYF. DNA for the CDR3: TGTCCCAGTCCCTACGAGCAGTACTTC.

V and J are TRBV9 and TRBJ2-7, with 9 bases lining up with TRBD1. V lost 4 bases and J lost 3; bases outside the gene matches: 8. Germline assignment: CDR1 SGDLS and CDR2 YYNGEE. This CDR3 is 15 amino acids long. The CDR3 coding sequence is TGTGCCAGCAGCCCCGGGACAGGGAGTTTCTACGAGCAGTACTTC. Encoded protein: CASSPGTGSFYEQYF. Together with reference TRBV9 and TRBJ2-7, the CDR3 gives the full variable domain: DSGVTQTPKHLITATGQRVTLRCSPRSGDLSVYWYQQSLDQGLQFLIQYYNGEERAKGNILERFSAQQFPDLHSELNLSSLELGDSALYFCASSPGTGSFYEQYFGPGTRLTVT.

The chain is built from TRBV20-1 and TRBJ2-2; weak D call: TRBD1 (7 bases). The CDR3 is made up of 13 amino acids. V was pared by 7 bases and J by 2 bases, with 11 bases between. Looked up from germline, CDR1 is DFQATT and CDR2 is SNEGSKA (reference sequence). The CDR3 loop reads CSGQGGNTGELFF. The CDR3 nucleotides are TGCAGTGGACAGGGAGGTAACACCGGGGAGCTGTTTTTT.

This chain connects TRBV6-1 to TRBJ2-1, with D tentatively TRBD1 or TRBD2 (6 bases each). The CDR3 is 14 amino acids. V lost 6 bases to trimming and J lost 7 bases, with 16 bases between them. Germline CDR1 MNHNS, CDR2 SASEGT. CDR3 amino acids: CASSRGQGTNEQFF. The CDR3 coding sequence is TGTGCCAGCAGCCGGGGGCAGGGTACGAATGAGCAGTTCTTC.

This clonotype was observed a handful of times. This rearrangement joins TRBV7-2 to TRBJ2-3; unclear D gene. Germline V gene lookup returns CDR1 SGHTA and CDR2 FQGNSA. The length of the CDR3 is 13 residues. Trimming removed 4 bases at V and 6 bases at J, with 11 bases between. The CDR3 DNA is TGTGCCAGCAGCTCCGTGGGTAGGGATACGCAGTATTTT. Encoded protein: CASSSVGRDTQYF. The full variable domain, its missing parts supplied by reference TRBV7-2 and TRBJ2-3, is GAGVSQSPSNKVTEKGKDVELRCDPISGHTALYWYRQSLGQGLEFLIYFQGNSAPDKSGLPSDRFSAERTGGSVSTLTIQRTQQEDSAVYLCASSSVGRDTQYFGPGTRLTVL.

This clonotype was recorded many times. The J gene is TRBJ1-6, the V gene TRBV18; unclear D gene. The V end lost 2 bases, the J end lost 8 bases, and 13 bases lay between the germline ends. Looked up from germline, CDR1 is KGHSH and CDR2 is LQKENI. The CDR3 extends over 15 amino acids. The CDR3 nucleotides read TGTGCCAGCTCACCAGGGCGGCCCGGGGATTCACCCCTCCACTTT. Protein: CASSPGRPGDSPLHF. Combining the CDR3 with reference TRBV18 and TRBJ1-6 gives the whole variable domain NAGVMQNPRHLVRRRGQEARLRCSPMKGHSHVYWYRQLPEEGLKFMVYLQKENIIDESGMPKERFSAEFPKEGPSILRIQQVVRGDSAAYFCASSPGRPGDSPLHFGNGTRLTVT.

This clonotype was seen more than once but under ten times. The chain has TRBV19 and TRBJ1-2, with 11 positions matching TRBD1. The CDR3 extends over 17 amino acids. The V gene's germline CDR1 is LNHDA and CDR2 SQIVND (reference sequence). The V segment lost 7 bases and the J segment 6 bases; nucleotides outside the gene matches: 16. CDR3 in amino acids: CASTDGWTGGAIHGYTF. The DNA for the CDR3 is TGTGCCAGTACGGATGGCTGGACAGGGGGCGCAATCCATGGCTACACCTTC.

The gene calls are TRBV5-6 and TRBJ2-7; 7 bases line up with TRBD1. CDR1 and CDR2 (germline): SGHDT, YYEEEE. V shed 4 bases and J 2 bases; nucleotides not matched to a gene: 6. This CDR3 region has 14 residues. The CDR3 DNA follows: TGTGCCAGCAGCATAACGACAGGGACCTACGAGCAGTACTTC. Protein sequence: CASSITTGTYEQYF.

This clonotype was seen a few times. This chain joins TRBV4-1 and TRBJ2-3; 15 bases align to TRBD2. In germline, CDR1 is MGHRA, CDR2 YSYEKL. Unmatched junction bases numbered 8, after V lost 4 bases and J lost 6 bases. The length of the CDR3 is 17 residues. CDR3 loop: CASSLPGLAGGRDTQYF. The DNA of the CDR3 is TGCGCCAGCAGCCTTCCGGGACTAGCGGGGGGACGGGATACGCAGTATTTT.

This clonotype was seen only a few times. V gene TRBV2 combines with J gene TRBJ1-5, with a possible D match to TRBD1 (6 bases). Between the trimmed V and J ends, which lost 6 bases and 4 bases, there was a span of 16 bases. Looked up from germline, CDR1 is SNHLY and CDR2 is FYNNEI. The CDR3 totals 15 residues. CDR3 sequence reads: CASRNSGTPNQPQHF. CDR3 sequence (DNA): TGTGCCAGCAGAAACAGCGGGACACCAAATCAGCCCCAGCATTTT.

This clonotype was seen a handful of times. V is TRBV7-2 and J is TRBJ2-2; 8 bases are a match to TRBD1. The CDR3 extends over 16 amino acids. V lost 6 bases to trimming and J lost 6 bases; unmatched junction nucleotides: 12. Germline V gives CDR1 SGHTA, CDR2 FQGNSA. The CDR3 region is CASRYGQGRSPGELFF. DNA for the CDR3: TGTGCCAGCAGGTACGGACAGGGCCGGAGCCCCGGGGAGCTGTTTTTT.